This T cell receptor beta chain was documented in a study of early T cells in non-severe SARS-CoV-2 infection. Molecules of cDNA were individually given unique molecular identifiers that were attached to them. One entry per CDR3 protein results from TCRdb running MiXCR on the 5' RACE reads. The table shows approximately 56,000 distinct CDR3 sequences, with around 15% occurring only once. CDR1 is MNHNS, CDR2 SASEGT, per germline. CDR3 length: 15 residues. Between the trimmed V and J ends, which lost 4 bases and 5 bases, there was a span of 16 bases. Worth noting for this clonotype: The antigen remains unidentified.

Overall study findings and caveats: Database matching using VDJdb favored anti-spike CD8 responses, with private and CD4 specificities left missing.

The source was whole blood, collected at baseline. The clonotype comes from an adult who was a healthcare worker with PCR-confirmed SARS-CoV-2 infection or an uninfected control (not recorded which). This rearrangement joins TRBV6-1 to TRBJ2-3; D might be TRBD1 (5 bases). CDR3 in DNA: TGTGCCAGCAGTGCCAGGCGACAGCCTCGAGATACGCAGTATTTT. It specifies CASSARRQPRDTQYF.